Below, one TCR beta chain is given with its context. In the same sample, other DNA sequences code for this CDR3. The source of the sample is a study of cytomegalovirus exposure and HLA in healthy donors. A multiplex PCR was run with 60 Vbeta primers and 13 Jbeta primers. Sequenced by immunoSEQ multiplex PCR; TCRdb stores in-frame clones only, minus some. The sample holds about 200,000 clones; about 82% are singletons and the top ten take 2.3%. J was trimmed by 4 bases and V by 0 bases; bases with no gene match: 4. This CDR3 has 15 residues. The germline CDR1 and CDR2 sequences are MNHEY and SMNVEV (reference sequence).

The clonotype was recovered from a woman in her 50s in good health and CMV-seronegative. Sequenced input: PBMCs. The chain employs TRBV27 and TRBJ1-2, with 8 nucleotides matching TRBD1. This CDR3 is CASSLSAGGGYGYTF. CDR3 DNA: TGTGCCAGCAGTTTATCCGCAGGGGGCGGCTATGGCTACACCTTC.